This entry lists 24 T cell receptor beta chains sequenced from one sample in a study of Graves' ophthalmopathy and Graves' hyperthyroidism. RNA transcripts served as template for amplifying TCR beta CDR3 sequences. Second-round multiplex PCR came after first-round RT-PCR with HTBI primers. TCRdb passed the multiplex PCR reads through MiXCR, listing each CDR3 protein once. Of roughly 1.1 million distinct CDR3 sequences in the sample, about two fifths were seen once. Sample: peripheral blood or thyroid tissue (not recorded which). The receptors were sampled from an adult man with Graves' hyperthyroidism.

This chain connects TRBV12-3 or TRBV12-4 to TRBJ2-7; possibly TRBD2 for D (7 bases). Deletions cut 4 bases from V and 0 bases from J, with 13 bases between. CDR3 length equals 15 residues. The CDR3 DNA is TGTGCCAGCAGTTCCCGCGGGGGCCTCTCCTACGAGCAGTACTTC. Its protein product is CASSSRGGLSYEQYF.

With respect to this clonotype: A read error is possible here, since a much larger clone lies one base away. V is TRBV20-1 and J is TRBJ1-3; no definite D call. The length of the CDR3 is 15 residues. The germline V and J ends were trimmed by 5 bases and 3 bases, with 17 bases remaining between them. Germline lookup yields CDR1 DFQATT and CDR2 SNEGSKA (reference sequence). Here the CDR3 reads CSAEQIGSGGNTIYF. CDR3 nucleotide sequence: TGCAGTGCTGAGCAGATAGGCTCGGGTGGAAACACCATATATTTT.

This clonotype was observed a handful of times. The chain recombines TRBV15 with TRBJ1-4; weak D call: TRBD1 (5 bases). The germline V gene encodes CDR1 LNHNV and CDR2 YYDKDF (reference sequence). The CDR3 is made up of 15 amino acids. V was shortened by 0 bases and J by 0 bases, with 5 bases between the two germline ends. The CDR3 nucleotides read TGTGCCACCAGCAGAGAGACAGCAACTAATGAAAAACTGTTTTTT. Translating gives CATSRETATNEKLFF. Combining the CDR3 with reference TRBV15 and TRBJ1-4 gives the whole variable domain DAMVIQNPRYQVTQFGKPVTLSCSQTLNHNVMYWYQQKSSQAPKLLFHYYDKDFNNEADTPDNFQSRRPNTSFCFLDIRSPGLGDTAMYLCATSRETATNEKLFFGSGTQLSVL.

This clonotype has at least ten counts. The chain couples TRBV7-9 to TRBJ2-6; D uncertain. The CDR3 covers 16 residues. The V and J ends lost 0 bases and 1 base respectively, with 7 bases between them. Germline lookup yields CDR1 SEHNR and CDR2 FQNEAQ (reference sequence). The CDR3 loop is CASSLAVPSGANVLTF. DNA of the CDR3: TGTGCCAGCAGCTTAGCAGTACCGTCTGGGGCCAACGTCCTGACTTTC.

With respect to this clonotype: A much larger clone differs by one base, so this may be a read error. This chain links TRBV10-3 with TRBJ2-7; 7 bases map to TRBD2. The V gene's germline CDR1 is ENHRY and CDR2 SYGVKD. This CDR3 has 14 amino acids. CDR3 protein: CASSRASGTYEQYF. CDR3 DNA: TGTGCCAGCAGTCGGGCTAGCGGCACCTACGAGCAGTACTTC.

About this clonotype itself: The junction differs from germline at one of its ends, possibly a read error. The chain links TRBV7-9 to TRBJ2-7; 8 bases agree with TRBD2. The CDR3 runs to 15 residues. CDR1 is SEHNR and CDR2 is FQNEAQ in the germline V gene (reference sequence). The CDR3 DNA follows: TGCGCCAGCAGCGCACCCGGGACTAGTAGCAGGGAGCAGTACTTC. Encoded protein: CASSAPGTSSREQYF.

As for this clonotype: The junction departs from germline at one end; a sequencing error may be responsible. The chain employs TRBV10-3 and TRBJ2-7, with a possible D match to TRBD2 (6 bases). The CDR3 sequence is 15 residues long. Germline CDR1 is ENHRY and CDR2 is SYGVKD. This chain's CDR3 is CASSTTGGTGYEQYF. The CDR3 nucleotides are TGTGCCAGCAGTACCACTGGGGGGACGGGCTACGAGCAGTACTTC.

Comments on this clonotype: A read error may be the cause here, since a much bigger clone is one base away. The genes are TRBV12-3 or TRBV12-4 and TRBJ1-4, with a possible D match to TRBD1 (5 bases). This CDR3 has 13 amino acids. V was pared by 4 bases and J by 5 bases, with 8 bases between. The CDR3 nucleotides are TGTGCCAGCAGTTACGGGGCAAATGAAAAACTGTTTTTT. Residues: CASSYGANEKLFF.

For this clonotype: A much larger clone is a single base away; this may be a read error. V usage is TRBV7-2 and J usage is TRBJ1-2; possibly TRBD1 for D (5 bases). The CDR3 has 14 amino acids. Germline V gene sequence: CDR1 SGHTA, CDR2 FQGNSA. V gave up 4 bases and J gave up 11 bases, with 20 bases separating them. CDR3 sequence (DNA): TGTGCCAGCAGCTGGAATTCGGGGGGTTCCGCATACACCTTC. Its protein is CASSWNSGGSAYTF.

This clonotype was detected ten times or more. The genes are TRBV20-1 and TRBJ2-7, with TRBD1 as a possible D gene (6 bases). CDR3 size: 15 residues. The V gene's germline CDR1 is DFQATT and CDR2 SNEGSKA (reference sequence). The V end lost 3 bases, the J end lost 0 bases, and 15 bases lay between the germline ends. The CDR3, as DNA: TGCAGTGCTAGCACATCCTTAGGGGGCTCCTACGAGCAGTACTTC. Protein sequence: CSASTSLGGSYEQYF.

The chain recombines TRBV27 with TRBJ2-7, with TRBD2 matching over 12 bases. There are 16 residues in the CDR3. With V trimmed by 5 bases and J by 2 bases, 7 bases remained unmatched. Germline assignment: CDR1 MNHEY and CDR2 SMNVEV (reference sequence). DNA for the CDR3: TGTGCCAGCAGTAACCGACTAGCGGGGGCCACCTACGAGCAGTACTTC. It yields the protein CASSNRLAGATYEQYF.

This clonotype was detected ten times or more. J is TRBJ1-5 and V is TRBV7-2; no clear D gene. Per the germline V gene, CDR1 is SGHTA and CDR2 is FQGNSA. This CDR3 has 13 amino acids. V lost 2 bases and J lost 3, with 5 bases in between. The CDR3 DNA is TGTGCCAGCAGCTTAATCTACAATCAGCCCCAGCATTTT. It codes for CASSLIYNQPQHF.

This clonotype came up many times. This chain connects TRBV12-3 or TRBV12-4 to TRBJ1-1; D gene ambiguous. V was shortened by 4 bases and J by 1 base, with 7 bases between the two germline ends. The CDR3 totals 13 residues. CDR3 in amino acids: CASSWAKNTEAFF. DNA of the CDR3: TGTGCCAGCAGTTGGGCGAAGAACACTGAAGCTTTCTTT.

V and J are TRBV25-1 and TRBJ2-7; 8 bases line up with TRBD1. This CDR3 region has 13 residues. Germline CDR1 reads MGHDK; CDR2 reads SYGVNS. V lost 3 bases and J lost 6; bases outside the gene matches: 4. The CDR3 reads CASSEWTGIEQYF. The DNA for the CDR3 is TGTGCCAGCAGTGAGTGGACAGGGATCGAGCAGTACTTC.

This clonotype turned up a few times. The rearrangement links TRBV24-1 to TRBJ2-5, with D perhaps given as TRBD1 or TRBD2 (5 bases each). CDR1 and CDR2 (germline): KGHDR, SFDVKD. The ends were cut back, 10 bases at V and 1 base at J, with 18 bases in the middle. This CDR3 region has 15 residues. DNA for the CDR3: TGTGCCACGAGCCAACTAGGGGCCTCCCAAGAGACCCAGTACTTC. As protein: CATSQLGASQETQYF.

The V and J genes are TRBV12-3 or TRBV12-4 and TRBJ1-1; tentatively, D is TRBD1 (6 bases). The CDR3 runs to 15 residues. Trimming left V 1 base short and J 3 bases short, with 12 bases between. The CDR3 bases are TGTGCCAGCAGTTTAGGGGGGCTCCTGGACACTGAAGCTTTCTTT. Its translation is CASSLGGLLDTEAFF.

This clonotype was recorded at least ten times. V usage is TRBV11-2 and J usage is TRBJ2-6; D gene uncertain. The CDR3 consists of 14 residues. CDR1 and CDR2 from the germline V gene are SGHAT and FQNNGV. V lost 5 bases, J lost 2 bases, and 7 bases lay in between. The CDR3 is CASSGSTGANVLTF. CDR3 nucleotides: TGTGCCAGCAGCGGGTCTACTGGGGCCAACGTCCTGACTTTC.

This clonotype was observed many times. The rearrangement links TRBV7-8 to TRBJ1-2; the D is unclear. The CDR3 totals 12 residues. Germline V gene lookup returns CDR1 SGHVS and CDR2 FQNEAQ. V gave up 4 bases and J gave up 8 bases, with 11 bases separating them. The CDR3 here is CASSSEGLGYTF. CDR3 coding DNA: TGTGCCAGCAGCTCCGAAGGTCTCGGCTACACCTTC. Together with reference TRBV7-8 and TRBJ1-2, the CDR3 gives the full variable domain: GAGVSQSPRYKVAKRGQDVALRCDPISGHVSLFWYQQALGQGPEFLTYFQNEAQLDKSGLPSDRFFAERPEGSVSTLKIQRTQQEDSAVYLCASSSEGLGYTFGSGTRLTVV.

V gene TRBV7-2 combines with J gene TRBJ2-7; TRBD1 might be the D (5 bases). Trimming shortened V by 2 bases and J by 7 bases, and 12 bases separated the two germline ends. Germline V gene data show CDR1 as SGHTA and CDR2 as FQGNSA. The CDR3 loop spans 13 amino acids. CDR3: CASSLRTRWEQYF. The CDR3 region has the DNA TGTGCCAGCAGCTTACGGACACGGTGGGAGCAGTACTTC.

This chain connects TRBV19 to TRBJ2-7; the D call may be TRBD1 or TRBD2 (6 bases each). The CDR3 spans 15 residues. CDR1 is LNHDA, CDR2 SQIVND, per germline (reference sequence). With 5 bases removed from V and 1 base from J, the gap between germline ends came to 15 bases. This CDR3 reads CASSPRPGASYEQYF. The CDR3 bases are TGTGCCAGTAGTCCTCGACCGGGGGCTTCCTACGAGCAGTACTTC.

This clonotype came up many times. The genes are TRBV5-1 and TRBJ1-5; D perhaps matches TRBD1 (5 bases). This CDR3 has 16 residues. CDR1 is SGHRS and CDR2 is YFSETQ in the germline V gene. Between the trimmed V and J ends, which lost 4 bases and 4 bases, there was a span of 18 bases. The CDR3 sequence is CASSPGLMEGNQPQHF. CDR3 DNA sequence: TGCGCCAGCAGCCCGGGACTCATGGAGGGGAATCAGCCCCAGCATTTT.

A few counts support this clonotype. The chain links TRBV6-5 to TRBJ1-5; 7 bases are shared with TRBD1. From germline, CDR1 is MNHEY and CDR2 SVGAGI. The CDR3 is 14 residues long. Trimming removed 5 bases from V and 5 bases from J; junction bases left unmatched: 6. CDR3 DNA: TGTGCCAGCAGTACGTCAGGGGGGCATCAGCCCCAGCATTTT. Protein sequence: CASSTSGGHQPQHF.

This clonotype has just a few counts. The V and J genes are TRBV9 and TRBJ2-7; the match to TRBD2 covers 12 bases. V was clipped by 0 bases and J by 2 bases; unmatched bases: 9. The CDR3 spans 18 residues. Germline V gene sequence: CDR1 SGDLS, CDR2 YYNGEE. DNA for the CDR3: TGTGCCAGCAGCGTAGATCCTAGCGGGAGGGCCAACCCCTACGAGCAGTACTTC. Translation gives CASSVDPSGRANPYEQYF.

The chain couples TRBV29-1 to TRBJ2-7, with 10 positions matching TRBD2. The junction had 10 bases not matched to a gene; V was cut back by 7 bases and J by 7 bases. Germline CDR1 SQVTM, CDR2 ANQGSEA. CDR3 length: 13 amino acids. CDR3 residues: CSANSGRYYEQYF. Written as DNA, the CDR3 is TGCAGCGCTAATAGCGGGAGGTACTATGAGCAGTACTTC.